The TCR beta chain under discussion was sequenced for a study of control samples from healthy donors and cancer patients. The method was immunoSEQ multiplex PCR; TCRdb's version includes in-frame clones alone and lacks a portion of them. The sample lists approximately 210,000 clones, about nine tenths occurring once. CDR1 and CDR2 (germline): LNHNV, YYDKDF (reference sequence). The CDR3 spans 13 residues. Trimming cost V 0 bases and J 11 bases, with 12 bases left between them. The specimen was blood. This chain uses TRBV15 with TRBJ2-3; perhaps TRBD1 as D (6 bases). The sequence derives from a man aged 25 to 40 in good health. The CDR3 coding sequence is TGTGCCACCAGCAGAGAGAGATTAGGGGGGCAGTATTTT. Protein product: CATSRERLGGQYF.